This is a list of T cell receptor beta chains from one sample in a study of T cell repertoires in cytomegalovirus infection. TCRdb re-analysed the reads in MiXCR, keeping a single row per CDR3 protein. The sample comprises approximately 70,000 distinct CDR3 sequences, about 4.2% of which are singletons, and approximately 20% rests with the top ten. Sequencing input: PBMCs. Receptors originate from a human donor in good health (CMV status not recorded). Some clones in this sample may be carry-over from other donors' samples. Each CDR3 is given with its conserved first and last residue. A D gene is named only where the DNA matches it firmly. Clone size is given as once, few, many or a size class.

j_call v_call d_call clone_size cdr3_aa cdr3_nt
TRBJ2-7 TRBV7-8 TRBD1 many CASSLGQQYEQYF TGTGCCAGCAGCTTGGGACAGCAGTACGAGCAGTACTTC
TRBJ1-1 TRBV7-2 . many CASSYRVATEAFF TGTGCCAGCAGCTACAGGGTGGCCACTGAAGCTTTCTTT
TRBJ2-7 TRBV7-2 . many CASNALGAGYEQYF TGTGCCAGCAACGCCCTAGGGGCGGGGTACGAGCAGTACTTC
TRBJ1-2 TRBV4-3 . many CASSQDGNYGYTF TGCGCCAGCAGCCAAGATGGGAACTATGGCTACACCTTC
TRBJ2-4 TRBV6-6 . many CASSPGTTDLFRLNIQYF TGTGCCAGCAGTCCCGGGACAACCGACTTGTTCCGCTTAAACATTCAGTACTTC
TRBJ2-4 TRBV6-6 . many CASTFRGIQYF TGTGCCAGCACCTTCAGAGGAATTCAGTACTTC
TRBJ1-2 TRBV20-1 . many CSARGRVLTNYGYTF TGCAGTGCTAGAGGCAGGGTACTCACTAACTATGGCTACACCTTC
TRBJ1-1 TRBV7-2 TRBD1 few CASSTGAVSTEAFF TGTGCCAGCAGCACAGGGGCGGTGAGCACTGAAGCTTTCTTT
TRBJ2-1 TRBV7-2 TRBD2 many CASSARLAGGDEQFF TGTGCCAGCAGCGCCAGACTAGCGGGGGGTGATGAGCAGTTCTTC
TRBJ2-4 TRBV7-2 . many CASSLGSVGNIQYF TGTGCCAGCAGCTTAGGGTCCGTTGGGAACATTCAGTACTTC
TRBJ2-3 TRBV6-2/TRBV6-3 . many CASSYSKFWTSGADTQYF TGTGCCAGCAGTTACTCGAAGTTTTGGACGTCCGGGGCAGATACGCAGTATTTT
TRBJ2-7 TRBV6-1 . many CATGDLIYEQYF TGTGCCACCGGGGATTTGATCTACGAGCAGTACTTC
TRBJ2-2 TRBV7-8 . many CASITRGTVNTGELFF TGTGCCAGTATAACAAGAGGGACGGTGAACACCGGGGAGCTGTTTTTT
TRBJ2-1 TRBV19 TRBD1 many CASSIPLPGQGNNEQFF TGTGCCAGTAGTATACCGCTCCCAGGACAGGGGAACAATGAGCAGTTCTTC
TRBJ2-2 TRBV12-3/TRBV12-4 . many CASSLAWDTGELFF TGTGCCAGCAGTTTAGCGTGGGACACCGGGGAGCTGTTTTTT
TRBJ2-1 TRBV7-2 . many CASSWGGASGGGEQFF TGTGCCAGCAGCTGGGGGGGGGCTAGCGGCGGTGGTGAGCAGTTCTTC
TRBJ2-3 TRBV12-3/TRBV12-4 TRBD2 many CASSPLAGGPDTQYF TGTGCCAGCAGCCCCCTAGCGGGGGGCCCAGATACGCAGTATTTT
TRBJ2-7 TRBV20-1 . many CSASPPRGYEQYF TGCAGTGCTAGCCCGCCCAGGGGCTACGAGCAGTACTTC
TRBJ1-5 TRBV28 TRBD1 many CASSLSGTGDQPQHF TGTGCCAGCAGTTTATCCGGGACAGGGGATCAGCCCCAGCATTTT
TRBJ2-1 TRBV7-8 TRBD2 many CASSLRGGSESYNEQFF TGTGCCAGCAGCTTAAGGGGCGGGAGTGAATCCTACAATGAGCAGTTCTTC
TRBJ1-2 TRBV29-1 . many CSVSYAREGGYTF TGCAGCGTTTCATATGCCAGAGAGGGAGGCTACACCTTC
TRBJ2-1 TRBV20-1 . many CSARVDVSSYNEQFF TGCAGTGCTAGAGTGGACGTTAGCTCCTACAATGAGCAGTTCTTC
TRBJ1-1 TRBV7-2 . many CASSFPRAGAFF TGTGCCAGCAGCTTCCCCCGCGCCGGGGCTTTCTTT
TRBJ1-1 TRBV7-2 . many CASSSRADGVEAFF TGTGCCAGCAGCTCCCGGGCCGACGGGGTTGAAGCTTTCTTT
TRBJ2-3 TRBV6-2/TRBV6-3 . many CASSYSAADTQYF TGTGCCAGCAGTTACTCTGCCGCAGATACGCAGTATTTT
TRBJ2-7 TRBV12-3/TRBV12-4 TRBD1 many CASAPPGTGLGEQYF TGTGCCAGCGCCCCTCCGGGGACAGGACTCGGCGAGCAGTACTTC
TRBJ1-2 TRBV7-2 . many CASSLKANYGYTF TGTGCCAGCAGCTTAAAGGCTAACTATGGCTACACCTTC
TRBJ1-2 TRBV19 . many CASSSDPQGLFYGYTF TGTGCCAGTAGTTCCGACCCACAGGGACTTTTCTATGGCTACACCTTC
TRBJ2-1 TRBV27 . many CASRQDPYNEQFF TGTGCCAGTCGACAGGACCCCTACAATGAGCAGTTCTTC
TRBJ1-4 TRBV7-8 TRBD1 many CASSLRDRGDEKLFF TGTGCCAGCAGCCTCCGGGACAGGGGCGATGAAAAACTGTTTTTT
TRBJ2-2 TRBV28 . many CASSWDRTGELFF TGTGCCAGCAGTTGGGACCGCACCGGGGAGCTGTTTTTT
TRBJ1-1 TRBV20-1 TRBD1 many CSASTGQAIEAFF TGCAGTGCTAGTACGGGACAGGCGATTGAAGCTTTCTTT
TRBJ2-3 TRBV7-8 . many CASRSEASGTDTQYF TGTGCCAGCAGGTCAGAGGCCTCCGGCACAGATACGCAGTATTTT